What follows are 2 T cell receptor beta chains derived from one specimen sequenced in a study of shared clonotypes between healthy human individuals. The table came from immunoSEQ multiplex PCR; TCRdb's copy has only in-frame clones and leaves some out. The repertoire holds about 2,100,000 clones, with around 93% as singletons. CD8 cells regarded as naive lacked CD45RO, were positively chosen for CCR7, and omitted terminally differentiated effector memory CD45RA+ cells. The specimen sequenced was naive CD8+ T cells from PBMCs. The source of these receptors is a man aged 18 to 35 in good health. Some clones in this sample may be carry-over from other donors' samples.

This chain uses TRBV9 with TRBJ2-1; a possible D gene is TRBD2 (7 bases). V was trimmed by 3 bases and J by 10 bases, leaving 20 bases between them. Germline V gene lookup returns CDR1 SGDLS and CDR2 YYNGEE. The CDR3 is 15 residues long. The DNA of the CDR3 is TGTGCCAGCAGCGAGAGACTTGCCGGGGGGCTCGAGCAGTTCTTC. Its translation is CASSERLAGGLEQFF.

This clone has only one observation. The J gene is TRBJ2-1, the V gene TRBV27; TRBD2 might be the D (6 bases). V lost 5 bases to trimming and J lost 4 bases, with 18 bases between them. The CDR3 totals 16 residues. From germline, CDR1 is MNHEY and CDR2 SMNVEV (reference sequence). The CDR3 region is CASSPLGAAGYNEQFF. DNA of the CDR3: TGTGCCAGCAGTCCTCTCGGGGCGGCGGGATACAATGAGCAGTTCTTC.